This TCR beta chain appears in the sequencing data of a study of Graves' ophthalmopathy and Graves' hyperthyroidism. The V and J ends lost 6 bases and 12 bases, in that order; junction bases with no gene match: 4. The CDR3 has 13 amino acids. Germline V gene lookup returns CDR1 SNHLY and CDR2 FYNNEI. Amplifying from RNA transcripts, the study obtained TCR beta CDR3 regions. Second-round multiplex PCR followed a first-round RT-PCR using HTBI primers. TCRdb independently ran MiXCR on the multiplex PCR reads; one entry per CDR3 protein. The sample has over a million distinct CDR3 sequences; 36% are singletons.

The sequence was collected from an adult man with Graves' hyperthyroidism. Specimen: peripheral blood or thyroid tissue (not recorded which). The chain links TRBV2 to TRBJ2-6; 11 bases are a match to TRBD1. CDR3 in amino acids: CASRRTGGGVLTF. The CDR3 nucleotides are TGTGCCAGCAGGAGGACAGGGGGCGGCGTCCTGACTTTC.